This TCR beta chain was captured in a study of response to subunit inactivated influenza vaccine. The study's findings and limits: It was suggested by the authors that few new T cells are recruited by each seasonal influenza vaccination.

A note on this clonotype: Its matching antigen is unknown.

From the RT-PCR reads, TCRdb called clonotypes with MiXCR, one entry per CDR3 protein. This sample has 280,000 or so distinct CDR3 sequences; 21% occur once, and the top ten carry 9.5% to 13%. V shed 4 bases and J shed 7 bases, with 20 bases lying between them. Germline CDR1 reads SGHKS; CDR2 reads YYEKEE (reference sequence). The CDR3 sequence is 16 residues long. This receptor was obtained from a man between 50 and 69 years old who received an inactivated influenza vaccine. This chain uses TRBV5-5 with TRBJ1-4, with D possibly TRBD1 on 5 matching bases. The input for sequencing was PBMCs from blood, taken 21 months after vaccination. The CDR3 loop is CASSHRTRGISEKLFF. The CDR3 DNA reads as TGTGCCAGCAGCCACCGGACACGGGGTATTAGTGAAAAACTGTTTTTT.